The 18 T cell receptor beta chains presented below share a single source sample, sequenced in a study of blood T cell repertoires in COVID-19. Libraries were prepared by immunoSEQ multiplex PCR; TCRdb keeps only in-frame clonotypes and omits some of them. The repertoire includes 250,000 to 350,000 clones, around 88% of them detected once, and approximately 1.3% sits in the top ten. The sequenced sample was peripheral blood. The receptors were gathered from a woman aged 45-59 years with acute or convalescent COVID-19.

The CDR3 bases are TGCGCCAGCAGCTTGGGGGCGATTCGTACCGGGGAGCTGTTTTTT. Protein product: CASSLGAIRTGELFF. This chain uses TRBV5-1 with TRBJ2-2; D gene ambiguous. V lost 0 bases to trimming and J lost 5 bases, with 11 bases between them. In germline, CDR1 is SGHRS, CDR2 YFSETQ. The CDR3 runs 15 residues. Full variable domain (remainder filled in from reference TRBV5-1 and TRBJ2-2): KAGVTQTPRYLIKTRGQQVTLSCSPISGHRSVSWYQQTPGQGLQFLFEYFSETQRNKGNFPGRFSGRQFSNSRSEMNVSTLELGDSALYLCASSLGAIRTGELFFGEGSRLTVL.

This clone was seen once. The rearrangement links TRBV5-1 to TRBJ1-4; D unresolved. V lost 4 bases and J lost 6, with 7 bases in between. The CDR3 is 12 amino acids. Germline V lookup: CDR1 SGHRS, CDR2 YFSETQ. In DNA form, the CDR3 reads TGCGCCAGCAGCCTCACAGATGAAAAACTGTTTTTT. It codes for CASSLTDEKLFF. The full variable domain, completed using reference TRBV5-1 and TRBJ1-4, is KAGVTQTPRYLIKTRGQQVTLSCSPISGHRSVSWYQQTPGQGLQFLFEYFSETQRNKGNFPGRFSGRQFSNSRSEMNVSTLELGDSALYLCASSLTDEKLFFGSGTQLSVL.

This clone was observed once. The chain links TRBV2 to TRBJ1-6; perhaps TRBD1 as D (6 bases). Trimming took 7 bases from V and 4 from J, leaving 14 bases between them. Germline CDR1 SNHLY, CDR2 FYNNEI. This CDR3 comprises 15 residues. The DNA for the CDR3 is TGTGCCAGCACCCGACAGGCGACGTATAATTCACCCCTCCACTTT. Its protein product is CASTRQATYNSPLHF.

The chain combines TRBV4-3 with TRBJ1-1; tentative D call: TRBD1 (6 bases). The CDR3 has 15 residues. Germline V gives CDR1 LGHNA, CDR2 YSLEER. With 0 bases removed from V and 5 bases from J, the gap between germline ends came to 13 bases. The CDR3 DNA reads as TGCGCCAGCAGCCAAGATCGGGAAAGGGGGACTGAAGCTTTCTTT. Amino acid sequence: CASSQDRERGTEAFF.

The chain couples TRBV10-1 to TRBJ1-3; 9 bases align to TRBD1. From germline, CDR1 is WNHNN and CDR2 SYGVQD (reference sequence). This CDR3 comprises 16 residues. V lost 2 bases to trimming and J lost 4 bases; unmatched junction nucleotides: 6. The CDR3 spells CASSEPRDREGNTIYF. CDR3 sequence (DNA): TGCGCCAGCAGTGAGCCCCGGGACAGGGAGGGAAACACCATATATTTT.

The table lists this clone with a few counts. The rearrangement joins TRBV6-1 to TRBJ1-1; D is unclear. Per germline, CDR1 MNHNS and CDR2 SASEGT. The CDR3 is made up of 18 amino acids. The V end was cut by 3 bases, the J end by 1 base, with 21 bases between. Written as DNA, the CDR3 is TGTGCCAGCAGTGATACCTTGGGCAGTGGGGAGACGAACACTGAAGCTTTCTTT. Its translation is CASSDTLGSGETNTEAFF.

This chain uses TRBV10-3 with TRBJ2-2, with a weak D call TRBD2 (7 bases). The CDR3 consists of 16 residues. The V end was cut by 4 bases, the J end by 2 bases, with 14 bases between. Germline V lookup: CDR1 ENHRY, CDR2 SYGVKD. The CDR3 protein is CAISVLGGGNTGELFF. CDR3 DNA sequence: TGTGCCATCAGTGTACTGGGCGGGGGCAACACCGGGGAGCTGTTTTTT.

In its sample, this clone was seen once. The chain has TRBV5-4 and TRBJ2-2; 7 bases are a match to TRBD2. V lost 4 bases, J lost 0 bases, and 9 bases stayed unmatched. CDR3 length: 17 residues. From germline, CDR1 is SGHNT and CDR2 YYREEE (reference sequence). The CDR3 reads CASSPAGIAANTGELFF. CDR3 sequence (DNA): TGTGCCAGCAGCCCAGCGGGGATAGCGGCGAACACCGGGGAGCTGTTTTTT. The whole variable domain, filled in from reference TRBV5-4 and TRBJ2-2, reads ETGVTQSPTHLIKTRGQQVTLRCSSQSGHNTVSWYQQALGQGPQFIFQYYREEENGRGNFPPRFSGLQFPNYSSELNVNALELDDSALYLCASSPAGIAANTGELFFGEGSRLTVL.

In DNA form, the CDR3 reads TGTGCCAGCAGCCCCACCGCCGGCTACGAGCAGTACTTC. Translated: CASSPTAGYEQYF. The chain has TRBV3-1 (or the pseudogene TRBV3-2) and TRBJ2-7, with unresolved D. Germline CDR1 LGHDT, CDR2 YNNKEL (reference sequence). Trimming removed 4 bases at V and 3 bases at J, with 10 bases between. This CDR3 comprises 13 residues.

V usage is TRBV7-2 and J usage is TRBJ2-5; 14 bases are a match to TRBD2. This CDR3 has 17 amino acids. The V and J ends lost 4 bases and 6 bases, in that order; junction bases with no gene match: 10. Per the germline V gene, CDR1 is SGHTA and CDR2 is FQGNSA. CDR3 coding DNA: TGTGCCAGCAGCTCGCGGGGGACTAGCGGGAGCAGGAAGACCCAGTACTTC. It translates to CASSSRGTSGSRKTQYF.

The sample holds a few counts of this clone. The rearrangement uses TRBV29-1 and TRBJ2-5; 8 nucleotides match TRBD2. Germline V gene lookup returns CDR1 SQVTM and CDR2 ANQGSEA. Losses at the gene ends were 6 bases for V and 6 bases for J; bases not matched to a gene: 15. This CDR3 has 15 residues. This chain's CDR3 is CSVYSWREAGKTQYF. The CDR3 coding sequence is TGCAGCGTATATTCTTGGCGGGAGGCCGGAAAGACCCAGTACTTC.

The CDR3 sequence: CASSLALGQGGELFF. The CDR3 nucleotides are TGCGCCAGCAGCTTGGCTCTTGGCCAGGGTGGGGAGCTGTTTTTT. This chain uses TRBV5-1 with TRBJ2-2; TRBD1 is a possible D gene (5 bases). V lost 0 bases, J lost 8 bases, and 14 bases lay in between. This CDR3 spans 15 amino acids. Germline-derived CDR1 and CDR2 are SGHRS and YFSETQ. The complete variable domain, with remaining parts taken from reference TRBV5-1 and TRBJ2-2, reads KAGVTQTPRYLIKTRGQQVTLSCSPISGHRSVSWYQQTPGQGLQFLFEYFSETQRNKGNFPGRFSGRQFSNSRSEMNVSTLELGDSALYLCASSLALGQGGELFFGEGSRLTVL.

As DNA, the CDR3 is TGTGCCACTTCCCGGGACAGCCATGAAAAACTGTTTTTT. This codes for CATSRDSHEKLFF. J is TRBJ1-4 and V is TRBV12-3 or TRBV12-4, with 7 bases aligning to TRBD1. The CDR3 is 13 amino acids. V dropped 10 bases and J dropped 6; count of bases not matched to a gene: 8.

The chain uses TRBV7-9 and TRBJ1-1; 7 positions match TRBD1. This CDR3 region has 14 residues. Losses at the gene ends were 3 bases for V and 4 bases for J; bases not matched to a gene: 5. Germline-derived CDR1 and CDR2 are SEHNR and FQNEAQ (reference sequence). The DNA of the CDR3 is TGTGCCAGCAGCTTGACAGGGCTCTCCACTGAAGCTTTCTTT. It codes for CASSLTGLSTEAFF.

This chain connects TRBV4-1 to TRBJ1-1; no firm D call. The CDR3 runs 12 residues. CDR1 is MGHRA and CDR2 is YSYEKL in the germline V gene. Deletions cut 0 bases from V and 6 bases from J, with 5 bases between. The CDR3 spells CASSQDFAEAFF. In nucleotides, the CDR3 is TGCGCCAGCAGCCAAGATTTCGCTGAAGCTTTCTTT.

To note about this clone: Other nucleotide sequences in the sample specify the same CDR3. The V call is TRBV2, the J call TRBJ1-4; 8 positions match TRBD1. The CDR3 spans 13 residues. V shed 7 bases, J shed 7 bases, and the junction held 5 bases outside the gene matches. Germline V gene data show CDR1 as SNHLY and CDR2 as FYNNEI. CDR3 in DNA: TGTGCCAGCATCGGACAGGGTGGTGAAAAACTGTTTTTT. Translated: CASIGQGGEKLFF.

The chain has TRBV24-1 and TRBJ1-1; D might be TRBD1 (5 bases). The CDR3 is 15 amino acids. The germline V gene has CDR1 KGHDR and CDR2 SFDVKD. Trimming shortened V by 2 bases and J by 1 base, and 10 bases separated the two germline ends. In nucleotides, the CDR3 is TGTGCCACCAGTGATTCCGGAAGGGGGAACACTGAAGCTTTCTTT. Amino acid sequence: CATSDSGRGNTEAFF.

Only one count was recorded for this clone. The chain carries TRBV18 and TRBJ1-2; D perhaps matches TRBD1 (5 bases). Trimming pared 1 base from V and 6 bases from J, leaving 15 bases between. The length of the CDR3 is 15 residues. CDR1 is KGHSH and CDR2 is LQKENI in the germline V gene. CDR3 in amino acids: CASSPRQGKMDGYTF. The CDR3 nucleotides are TGTGCCAGCTCACCACGGCAGGGAAAGATGGATGGCTACACCTTC.